These 17 T cell receptor beta chains were all obtained from the same sample, sequenced in a study of cytomegalovirus exposure and HLA in healthy donors. The PCR employed 60 Vbeta primers together with 13 Jbeta primers. The protocol was immunoSEQ multiplex PCR, while the TCRdb copy is restricted to in-frame clones and leaves out a portion. This sample contains some 51,000 clones. Specimen: PBMCs. The receptors originated from a man aged 40-55 years in good health and CMV-seropositive.

The chain employs TRBV4-2 and TRBJ2-5, with 7 bases identical to TRBD2. Germline CDR1 is LGHNA and CDR2 is YNFKEQ. The CDR3 runs 15 residues. With V trimmed by 3 bases and J by 2 bases, 6 bases remained unmatched. The CDR3 spells CASSQGWGGQETQYF. Written as DNA, the CDR3 is TGTGCCAGCAGCCAGGGATGGGGGGGTCAAGAGACCCAGTACTTC.

The V call is TRBV27, the J call TRBJ1-6; 8 nucleotides line up with TRBD1. This CDR3 region has 17 residues. The germline CDR1 and CDR2 sequences are MNHEY and SMNVEV (reference sequence). V shed 5 bases, J shed 2 bases, and the junction held 8 bases outside the gene matches. CDR3 coding DNA: TGTGCCAGCAGTCCCTCAGGGGGCGCAACCTATAATTCACCCCTCCACTTT. Translation: CASSPSGGATYNSPLHF.

The chain is built from TRBV4-1 and TRBJ1-2; D perhaps matches TRBD1 (6 bases). The CDR3 has 13 residues. V was clipped by 4 bases and J by 5 bases, with 11 bases between them. Germline assignment: CDR1 MGHRA and CDR2 YSYEKL. CDR3 amino acids: CASSLETGYGYTF. DNA for the CDR3: TGCGCCAGCAGCCTAGAGACAGGTTATGGCTACACCTTC.

The rearrangement links TRBV6-5 to TRBJ2-6; a weak D match, TRBD2 (5 bases). The CDR3 runs 14 residues. V gave up 7 bases and J gave up 0 bases, with 7 bases separating them. CDR1 and CDR2 (germline): MNHEY, SVGAGI. CDR3 in DNA: TGTGCCAGCAAGGAGGCCTCTGGGGCCAACGTCCTGACTTTC. Its protein product is CASKEASGANVLTF.

The chain couples TRBV7-9 to TRBJ2-1; no clear D gene. Germline CDR1 and CDR2: SEHNR and FQNEAQ (reference sequence). The CDR3 consists of 13 residues. Deletions cut 5 bases from V and 8 bases from J, with 13 bases between. CDR3 sequence reads: CASSTQLGHEQFF. CDR3 sequence (DNA): TGTGCCAGCAGCACCCAGTTGGGCCATGAGCAGTTCTTC.

This chain links TRBV6-1 with TRBJ2-7; TRBD2 might be the D (5 bases). V was cut by 6 bases and J by 4 bases, with 19 bases left in between. The length of the CDR3 is 15 residues. Germline CDR1 reads MNHNS; CDR2 reads SASEGT. The CDR3 loop reads CASSGAPGTPYEQYF. CDR3 bases: TGTGCCAGCAGCGGCGCCCCGGGAACCCCATACGAGCAGTACTTC.

The chain employs TRBV6-5 and TRBJ1-2; 8 bases match TRBD1. Germline lookup yields CDR1 MNHEY and CDR2 SVGAGI. The CDR3 covers 16 residues. V dropped 2 bases and J dropped 2; count of bases not matched to a gene: 7. This CDR3 is CASSYTSGGSNYGYTF. In DNA, the CDR3 is TGTGCCAGCAGTTACACCTCAGGGGGCTCCAACTATGGCTACACCTTC.

The chain uses TRBV19 and TRBJ2-6; D unclear. The CDR3 length is 16 residues. Deletions cut 3 bases from V and 0 bases from J, with 9 bases between. CDR1 LNHDA and CDR2 SQIVND come from the germline V gene (reference sequence). As DNA, the CDR3 is TGTGCCAGTAGTATTTACGGAGACTCTGGGGCCAACGTCCTGACTTTC. Amino acid sequence: CASSIYGDSGANVLTF. The full variable domain, rest sourced from reference TRBV19 and TRBJ2-6, is DGGITQSPKYLFRKEGQNVTLSCEQNLNHDAMYWYRQDPGQGLRLIYYSQIVNDFQKGDIAEGYSVSREKKESFPLTVTSAQKNPTAFYLCASSIYGDSGANVLTFGAGSRLTVL.

The rearrangement joins TRBV21-1 to TRBJ1-3. TRBV21-1 is listed as a pseudogene. The CDR3 has 17 amino acids. The CDR3 sequence is CASSTAGRQSSGNTIYF. As DNA, the CDR3 is TGTGCCAGCAGCACCGCCGGGAGACAGAGCTCTGGAAACACCATATATTTT.

This chain joins TRBV27 and TRBJ1-6; perhaps TRBD1 as D (6 bases). Germline values: CDR1 MNHEY, CDR2 SMNVEV (reference sequence). V was pared by 2 bases and J by 9 bases, with 11 bases between. CDR3 length: 14 residues. The CDR3 region has the DNA TGTGCCAGCAGTTTAGGGGGGGCCCTTTCACCCCTCCACTTT. Translated: CASSLGGALSPLHF.

The chain has TRBV28 and TRBJ1-2; D is undetermined. The CDR3 has 11 amino acids. In germline, CDR1 is MDHEN, CDR2 SYDVKM. For the CDR3, the DNA is TGTGCTTCTGAGGGTTACTATGGCTACACCTTC. The encoded protein is CASEGYYGYTF.

The gene calls are TRBV28 and TRBJ1-6, with D possibly TRBD1 on 5 matching bases. The length of the CDR3 is 15 residues. Trimming stripped 6 bases from V and 8 bases from J, with 17 bases between. CDR1 MDHEN and CDR2 SYDVKM come from the germline V gene. The CDR3 loop reads CASSSPTGDDSPLHF. CDR3 coding DNA: TGTGCCAGCAGCTCACCGACGGGGGACGATTCACCCCTCCACTTT.

This rearrangement joins TRBV7-9 to TRBJ1-1; 7 nucleotides align to TRBD1. J lost 6 bases, V lost 4 bases, and 5 bases had no gene match. Germline loops: CDR1 SEHNR, CDR2 FQNEAQ (reference sequence). The CDR3 is 13 residues long. The CDR3 bases are TGTGCCAGCAGCTCGGACACAGGGGCTGAAGCTTTCTTT. The encoded protein is CASSSDTGAEAFF.

This sequence joins TRBV9 and TRBJ2-3; TRBD2 is a possible D gene (5 bases). This CDR3 is built from 15 residues. The germline CDR1 and CDR2 sequences are SGDLS and YYNGEE. V gave up 3 bases and J gave up 6 bases, with 17 bases separating them. In DNA, the CDR3 is TGTGCCAGCAGCGGAGGGTTTGATCGTGGGGATACGCAGTATTTT. Protein sequence: CASSGGFDRGDTQYF. The variable domain in full, completed from reference TRBV9 and TRBJ2-3, reads DSGVTQTPKHLITATGQRVTLRCSPRSGDLSVYWYQQSLDQGLQFLIQYYNGEERAKGNILERFSAQQFPDLHSELNLSSLELGDSALYFCASSGGFDRGDTQYFGPGTRLTVL.

For this clone: Germline and junction disagree at one end, which may indicate a read error. The chain combines TRBV10-1 with TRBJ2-2; no reliable D call. The V gene's germline CDR1 is WNHNN and CDR2 SYGVQD (reference sequence). The CDR3 spans 14 residues. The CDR3 sequence: CATSQAVNTGELFF. The CDR3 DNA reads as TGCGCCACCAGTCAGGCCGTGAACACCGGGGAGCTGTTTTTT.

The J gene is TRBJ2-3, the V gene TRBV30, with D perhaps matching TRBD1 (7 bases). The germline CDR1 and CDR2 sequences are GTSNPN and SVGIG (reference sequence). Trimming removed 5 bases from V and 2 bases from J, with 17 bases in between. There are 15 residues in the CDR3. The CDR3 DNA is TGTGCCTGGGTGCGGGCGGGACAGTTCACAGATACGCAGTATTTT. This codes for CAWVRAGQFTDTQYF.

The V and J genes are TRBV7-2 and TRBJ2-1; D is perhaps TRBD2 (7 bases). This CDR3 has 15 amino acids. Germline V gene data show CDR1 as SGHTA and CDR2 as FQGNSA. Trimming stripped 1 base from V and 8 bases from J, with 15 bases between. In DNA, the CDR3 is TGTGCCAGCAGCTTAGGGGGGGGGCCTCTGGATGAGCAGTTCTTC. Its protein product is CASSLGGGPLDEQFF.